This is a list of T cell receptor beta chains from one sample in a study of blood T cells in healthy people across ages. TCRdb passed the 5' RACE reads through MiXCR, listing each CDR3 protein once. Of hundreds of thousands of distinct CDR3 sequences in the sample, 20% to 25% were seen once. The sample was blood. Receptors originate from a man aged 70 or older in good health. Both conserved end residues are part of each CDR3. The order of the fields is J gene, D gene, CDR3 length, V gene, clone size, CDR3 protein, CDR3 DNA. D genes are given only for firm matches. Size tells how often a clone was seen (once, few, many) or the class of an expanded clone, and some rows leave it out.

>TRBJ2-1|NA|17|TRBV5-1|NA
CASSFSITGGVGNEQFF
TGCGCCAGCAGCTTCTCTATTACAGGTGGTGTAGGCAATGAGCAGTTCTTC
>TRBJ2-5|NA|13|TRBV6-1|NA
CASSEPRRETQYF
TGTGCCAGCAGTGAACCCAGGCGTGAGACCCAGTACTTC
>TRBJ2-3|NA|14|TRBV12-3/TRBV12-4|many
CASSLSTVTDTQYF
TGTGCCAGCAGTTTGAGCACTGTCACAGATACGCAGTATTTT
>TRBJ2-3|NA|11|TRBV12-3/TRBV12-4|few
CASQFRDTQYF
TGTGCCAGCCAGTTTCGAGATACGCAGTATTTT
>TRBJ1-4|NA|15|TRBV11-2|few
CASSLIRATNEKLFF
TGTGCCAGCAGCTTAATCCGAGCAACTAATGAAAAACTGTTTTTT
>TRBJ1-3|NA|13|TRBV12-3/TRBV12-4|many
CASTHRAGNTIYF
TGTGCCAGCACCCACAGGGCTGGAAACACCATATATTTT
>TRBJ2-7|TRBD1|17|TRBV28|NA
CASSLLTGGAGLYEQYF
TGTGCCAGCAGTTTACTTACAGGGGGCGCGGGCCTCTACGAGCAGTACTTC
>TRBJ2-5|NA|13|TRBV21-1|NA
CASRLLAGETQYF
TGTGCCAGCCGACTCCTAGCGGGAGAGACCCAGTACTTC
>TRBJ2-2|TRBD1|16|TRBV4-1|NA
CASSRGQGLNTGELFF
TGCGCCAGCAGCCGCGGACAGGGCCTAAACACCGGGGAGCTGTTTTTT
>TRBJ1-6|TRBD1|20|TRBV5-1|few
CASSADQGARHGGLGSPLHF
TGCGCCAGCAGCGCCGACCAGGGGGCGAGGCACGGGGGTCTAGGTTCACCCCTCCACTTT
>TRBJ1-2|NA|13|TRBV6-1|NA
CASSGVDSDGYTF
TGTGCCAGCAGTGGTGTGGATTCCGATGGCTACACCTTC
>TRBJ2-7|TRBD1|14|TRBV29-1|NA
CSVDGQGAVYEQYF
TGCAGCGTTGACGGACAGGGGGCGGTCTACGAGCAGTACTTC
>TRBJ2-1|NA|12|TRBV20-1|few
CSANGGHNEQFF
TGCAGTGCCAACGGCGGGCACAATGAGCAGTTCTTC
>TRBJ2-4|NA|15|TRBV5-1|few
CASSSPELAKNIQYF
TGCGCCAGCAGCTCCCCTGAGCTAGCCAAAAACATTCAGTACTTC
>TRBJ2-3|TRBD2|15|TRBV20-1|few
CSARRSGSDSDTQYF
TGCAGTGCTAGACGGAGCGGGAGTGACTCAGATACGCAGTATTTT
>TRBJ1-5|NA|15|TRBV19|NA
CASSWRVRSNQPQHF
TGTGCCAGTAGTTGGCGAGTCAGAAGCAATCAGCCCCAGCATTTT
>TRBJ1-5|NA|16|TRBV7-9|few
CASSLDPFNSNQPQHF
TGTGCCAGCAGCTTAGATCCCTTTAATAGCAATCAGCCCCAGCATTTT
>TRBJ2-1|TRBD2|14|TRBV24-1|few
CATSGRTSVVEQFF
TGTGCCACCAGTGGGAGGACTAGCGTGGTTGAGCAGTTCTTC
>TRBJ1-4|TRBD1|15|TRBV7-9|NA
CASSRTGGLFEKLFF
TGTGCCAGCAGTCGGACAGGCGGATTGTTTGAAAAACTGTTTTTT
>TRBJ2-1|TRBD1|13|TRBV3-1|NA
CASSADRGFEQFF
TGTGCCAGCAGCGCCGACAGGGGATTCGAGCAGTTCTTC
>TRBJ1-4|TRBD1|17|TRBV18|NA
CASSQDRELTSNEKLFF
TGTGCCAGCTCACAAGACAGGGAGCTAACTTCTAATGAAAAACTGTTTTTT
>TRBJ1-2|NA|14|TRBV7-9|NA
CASSLTAGPYGYTF
TGTGCCAGCAGCTTAACGGCAGGGCCCTATGGCTACACCTTC
>TRBJ2-7|NA|14|TRBV9|few
CASSEGASGYEQYF
TGTGCCAGCAGCGAGGGTGCGTCAGGCTACGAGCAGTACTTC
>TRBJ1-5|NA|14|TRBV4-1|many
CASSQEGSNQPQHF
TGTGCCAGCAGCCAAGAGGGTAGCAATCAGCCCCAGCATTTT
>TRBJ1-2|NA|14|TRBV7-8|NA
CASSLATQIYGYTF
TGTGCCAGCAGCTTAGCTACTCAAATCTATGGCTACACCTTC
>TRBJ2-3|TRBD2|15|TRBV5-1|many
CASSPPSGGTDTQYF
TGCGCCAGCAGCCCCCCTAGCGGGGGCACAGATACGCAGTATTTT
>TRBJ1-2|NA|13|TRBV7-8|few
CASSFAGLGGYTF
TGTGCCAGCAGCTTCGCAGGGTTAGGCGGCTACACCTTC
>TRBJ2-5|TRBD2|16|TRBV5-1|few
CASSLSAGEMGETQYF
TGCGCCAGCAGCTTGAGCGCGGGGGAAATGGGGGAGACCCAGTACTTC
>TRBJ1-2|NA|14|TRBV5-6|NA
CASSFRKGLYGYTF
TGTGCCAGCAGCTTCCGGAAGGGGTTATATGGCTACACTTTC
>TRBJ2-5|NA|15|TRBV20-1|few
CSARPLTRIQETQYF
TGCAGTGCTAGACCCCTTACACGGATACAAGAGACCCAGTACTTC
>TRBJ2-1|NA|14|TRBV27|NA
CASSPNRVGYEQFF
TGTGCCAGCAGTCCAAACCGAGTGGGCTATGAGCAGTTCTTC
>TRBJ1-1|NA|14|TRBV5-1|few
CASTPWGGNTEAFF
TGCGCCAGCACCCCGTGGGGTGGGAACACTGAAGCTTTCTTT
>TRBJ2-7|NA|9|TRBV21-1|few
CASSLGEYF
TGTGCCAGCAGCTTGGGGGAGTACTTC
>TRBJ2-4|NA|13|TRBV7-2|NA
CASSPQAGNDQYF
TGTGCCAGCAGCCCCCAGGCGGGGAACGATCAGTACTTC
>TRBJ1-4|TRBD1|15|TRBV20-1|once
CSARDPRGHGVKLFF
TGCAGTGCGCGAGACCCCAGGGGGCATGGTGTAAAACTGTTTTTT
>TRBJ1-2|TRBD1|13|TRBV20-1|few
CSAATGGVYGYTF
TGCAGTGCTGCAACAGGGGGTGTCTATGGCTACACCTTC